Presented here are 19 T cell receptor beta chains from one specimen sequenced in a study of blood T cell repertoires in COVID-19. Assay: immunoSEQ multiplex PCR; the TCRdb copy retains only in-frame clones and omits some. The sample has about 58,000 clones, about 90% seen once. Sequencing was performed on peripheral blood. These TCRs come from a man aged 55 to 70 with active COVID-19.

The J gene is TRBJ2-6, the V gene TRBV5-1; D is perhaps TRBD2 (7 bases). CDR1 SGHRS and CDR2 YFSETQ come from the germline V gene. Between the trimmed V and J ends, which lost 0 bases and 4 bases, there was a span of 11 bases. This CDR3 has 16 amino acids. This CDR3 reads CASSLAGGRGANVLTF. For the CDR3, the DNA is TGCGCCAGCAGCTTGGCCGGGGGGCGCGGGGCCAACGTCCTGACTTTC.

The CDR3 DNA is TGTGCCAGCAGTACCGCAGGGGGCGCCGCCGGGGAGCTGTTTTTT. This sequence encodes CASSTAGGAAGELFF. The chain carries TRBV6-6 and TRBJ2-2; 8 positions match TRBD1. After removal of 5 bases from V and 6 bases from J, the junction contained 8 bases not matched to a gene. The CDR3 extends over 15 amino acids. Germline V gene data show CDR1 as MNHNY and CDR2 as SVGAGI (reference sequence).

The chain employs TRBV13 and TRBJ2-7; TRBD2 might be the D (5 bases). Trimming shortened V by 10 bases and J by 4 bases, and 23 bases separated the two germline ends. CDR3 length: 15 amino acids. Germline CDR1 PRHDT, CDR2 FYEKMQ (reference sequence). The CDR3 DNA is TGTGCCATCACCACTCTAGAAAGAAGCGGTTACGAGCAGTACTTC. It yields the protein CAITTLERSGYEQYF.

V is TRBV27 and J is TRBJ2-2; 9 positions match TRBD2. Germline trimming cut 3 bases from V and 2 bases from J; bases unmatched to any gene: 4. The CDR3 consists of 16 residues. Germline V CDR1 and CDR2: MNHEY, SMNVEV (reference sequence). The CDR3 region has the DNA TGTGCCAGCAGTTTCGTAGCGGGAGCAAACACCGGGGAGCTGTTTTTT. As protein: CASSFVAGANTGELFF.

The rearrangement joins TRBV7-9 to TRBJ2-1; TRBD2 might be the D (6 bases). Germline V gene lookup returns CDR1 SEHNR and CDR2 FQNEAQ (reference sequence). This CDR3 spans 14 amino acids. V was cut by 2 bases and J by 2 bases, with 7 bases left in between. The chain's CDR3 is CASSLIAAYNEQFF. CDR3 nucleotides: TGTGCCAGCAGCTTAATAGCGGCCTACAATGAGCAGTTCTTC.

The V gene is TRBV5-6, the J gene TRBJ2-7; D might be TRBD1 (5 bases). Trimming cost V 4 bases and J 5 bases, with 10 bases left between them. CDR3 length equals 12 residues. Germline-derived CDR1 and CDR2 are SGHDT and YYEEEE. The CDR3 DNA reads TGTGCCAGCAGCCCAGGGCAGAACGAGCAGTACTTC. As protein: CASSPGQNEQYF.

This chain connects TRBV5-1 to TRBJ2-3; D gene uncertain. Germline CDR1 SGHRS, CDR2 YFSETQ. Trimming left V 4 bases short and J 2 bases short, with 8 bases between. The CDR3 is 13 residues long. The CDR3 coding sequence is TGCGCCAGCAGCATCCAGGCCACAGATACGCAGTATTTT. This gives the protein CASSIQATDTQYF. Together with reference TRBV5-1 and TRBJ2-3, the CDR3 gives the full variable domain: KAGVTQTPRYLIKTRGQQVTLSCSPISGHRSVSWYQQTPGQGLQFLFEYFSETQRNKGNFPGRFSGRQFSNSRSEMNVSTLELGDSALYLCASSIQATDTQYFGPGTRLTVL.

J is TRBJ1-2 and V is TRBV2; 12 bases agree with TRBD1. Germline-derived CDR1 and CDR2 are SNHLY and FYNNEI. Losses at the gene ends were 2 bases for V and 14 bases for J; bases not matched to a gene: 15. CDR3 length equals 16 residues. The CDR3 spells CASSEPIIGTGGPLTF. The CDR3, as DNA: TGTGCCAGCAGTGAACCGATAATCGGGACAGGGGGCCCTTTGACCTTC.

CDR3: CAWSVPRGGGFSGELFF. The CDR3 coding sequence is TGTGCCTGGAGTGTACCGAGGGGAGGGGGATTCAGCGGGGAGCTGTTTTTT. The chain joins TRBV30 to TRBJ2-2; D perhaps matches TRBD2 (7 bases). V was shortened by 0 bases and J by 7 bases, with 21 bases between the two germline ends. The germline V gene encodes CDR1 GTSNPN and CDR2 SVGIG (reference sequence). This CDR3 region has 17 residues.

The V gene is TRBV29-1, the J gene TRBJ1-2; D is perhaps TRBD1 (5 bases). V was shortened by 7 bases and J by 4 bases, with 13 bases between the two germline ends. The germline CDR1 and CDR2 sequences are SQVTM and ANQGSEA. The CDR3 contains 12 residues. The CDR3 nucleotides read TGCAGCGCGACAGACCTTGGCTATGGCTACACCTTC. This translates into CSATDLGYGYTF.

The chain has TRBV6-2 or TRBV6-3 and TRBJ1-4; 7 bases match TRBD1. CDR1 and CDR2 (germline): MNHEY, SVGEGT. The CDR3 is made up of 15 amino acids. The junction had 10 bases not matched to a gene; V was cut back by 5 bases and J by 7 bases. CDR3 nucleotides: TGTGCCAGCAGTGACCCAAGGGGGCTTGGTGAAAAACTGTTTTTT. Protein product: CASSDPRGLGEKLFF.

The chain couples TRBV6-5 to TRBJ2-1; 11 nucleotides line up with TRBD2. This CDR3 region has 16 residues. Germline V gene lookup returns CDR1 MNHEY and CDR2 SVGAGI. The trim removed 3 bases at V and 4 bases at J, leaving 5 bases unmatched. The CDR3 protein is CASSYRGLADYNEQFF. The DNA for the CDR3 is TGTGCCAGCAGTTATAGGGGACTAGCGGATTACAATGAGCAGTTCTTC.

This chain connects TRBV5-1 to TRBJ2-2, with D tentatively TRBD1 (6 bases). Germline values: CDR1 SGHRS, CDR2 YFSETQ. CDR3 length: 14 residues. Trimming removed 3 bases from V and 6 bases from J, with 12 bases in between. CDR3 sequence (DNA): TGCGCCAGCAGCTCAACACAGGGTTCCGGGGAGCTGTTTTTT. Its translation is CASSSTQGSGELFF. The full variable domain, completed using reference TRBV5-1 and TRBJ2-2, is KAGVTQTPRYLIKTRGQQVTLSCSPISGHRSVSWYQQTPGQGLQFLFEYFSETQRNKGNFPGRFSGRQFSNSRSEMNVSTLELGDSALYLCASSSTQGSGELFFGEGSRLTVL.

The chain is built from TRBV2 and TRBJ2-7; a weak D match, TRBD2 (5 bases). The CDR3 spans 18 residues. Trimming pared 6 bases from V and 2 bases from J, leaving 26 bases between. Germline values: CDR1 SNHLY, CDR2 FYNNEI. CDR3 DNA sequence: TGTGCCAGCAGGCCTCTCCGTTTTGGAGGCCTCGCCCCCTACGAGCAGTACTTC. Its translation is CASRPLRFGGLAPYEQYF.

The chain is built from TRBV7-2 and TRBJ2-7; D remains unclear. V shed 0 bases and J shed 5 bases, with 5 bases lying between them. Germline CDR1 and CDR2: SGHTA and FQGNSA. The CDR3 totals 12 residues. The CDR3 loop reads CASSLAVDEQYF. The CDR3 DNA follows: TGTGCCAGCAGCTTAGCGGTAGACGAGCAGTACTTC.

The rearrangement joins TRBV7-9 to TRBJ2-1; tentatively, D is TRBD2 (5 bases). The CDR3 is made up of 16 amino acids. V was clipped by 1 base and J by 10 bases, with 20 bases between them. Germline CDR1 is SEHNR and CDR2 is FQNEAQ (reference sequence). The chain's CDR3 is CASSLGVLASTIEQFF. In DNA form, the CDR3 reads TGTGCCAGCAGCTTAGGGGTCCTAGCCTCTACAATAGAGCAGTTCTTC.

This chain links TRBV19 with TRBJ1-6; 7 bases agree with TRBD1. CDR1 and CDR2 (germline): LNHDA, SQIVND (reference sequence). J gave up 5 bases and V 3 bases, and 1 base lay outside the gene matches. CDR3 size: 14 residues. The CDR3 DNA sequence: TGTGCCAGTAGTATCGGGACAGATAATTCACCCCTCCACTTT. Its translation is CASSIGTDNSPLHF.

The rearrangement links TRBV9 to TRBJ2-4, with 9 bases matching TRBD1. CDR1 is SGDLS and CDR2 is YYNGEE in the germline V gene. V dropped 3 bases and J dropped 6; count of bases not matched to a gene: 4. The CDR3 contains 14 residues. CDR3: CASSEGQGVNIQYF. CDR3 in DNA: TGTGCCAGCAGCGAGGGACAGGGAGTAAACATTCAGTACTTC.

The CDR3 nucleotides read TGTGCCCGTGACGTGGGGCAGGGGGTCGGTGGCTACACCTTC. It translates to CARDVGQGVGGYTF. The chain couples TRBV30 to TRBJ1-2, with 7 bases that match TRBD1. This CDR3 has 14 residues. V shed 8 bases and J 7 bases; nucleotides not matched to a gene: 16. Germline CDR1 GTSNPN, CDR2 SVGIG (reference sequence).